This T cell receptor beta chain was identified during a study of blood T cell repertoires in COVID-19 (dated by TCRdb to about 2020). A note on the overall study: Collaborator samples came from the United States, Italy and Spain and covered acute and convalescent phases of COVID-19. Samples were obtained from the ongoing ImmuneRACE study (first 160 participants) and from 1,254 subjects provided by 6 global collaborators. Deeply sampled blood TCRbeta repertoires from subjects exposed to, actively infected with, or recovered from COVID-19 were included in the dataset. The material from the prospective study consisted of cDNA or gDNA derived from T cells, B-cell-depleted T cells, or PBMCs. The sample metadata nearly always contained a de-identified subject ID, COVID-19 status, age in years and sex. HLA class I and class II types, where available, came from metadata supplied by the sample provider rather than from assay-based typing. A freely available public database, intended as a resource for researchers studying the immune response to SARS-CoV-2, is where the repertoires were released. On the study overall, not on this receptor specifically: Clinical and demographic metadata were provided uncurated, with the amount varying by source and participant.

The CDR3 has 16 amino acids, counting the end cysteine and phenylalanine. Kept here is only the CDR3 DNA, which spans 48 bases and is read in frame from base 1. The junction shows trimming of 3 bases on V and 0 bases on J, plus 9 bases between the germline ends. CDR1 and CDR2, looked up from the germline V gene, are ENHRY and SYGVKD. The immunoSEQ Assay, a bias-controlled multiplex PCR, was used to amplify TCRbeta CDR3 regions from genomic DNA. The authors processed their data as follows. Within the assay, amplification of reference gene primers was used to estimate how many nucleated cells each sample contained. To quantify the absolute abundance of each unique TCRbeta CDR3 rearrangement, sequence reads were collapsed and filtered. Productive Simpson clonality was computed per sample as the square root of Simpson's diversity index over productive rearrangements. TCRdb carries this immuneACCESS record with in-frame sequences only. Its versions omit some clonotypes, under half of them owing to an unresolved V gene in the studies checked, with the rest unexplained. V, J and clone size are taken as reported in that table, and D and trimming were inferred from the DNA itself. In this sample the table shows about 130,000 clones, 75% to 90% of which occur a single time. About 4.5% of the sample comes from the top ten.

Remarks on this clone: No antigen is known for it. One base away there is no much larger clone; base qualities are not given.

In Seattle, one collaborating source enrolled patients while the infection was active and tracked those patients longitudinally over the course of disease. Whole blood was collected in K2EDTA tubes by collaborating institutions according to the institutions' own protocols. For TCRbeta analysis, collaborators shipped samples in one of three forms: frozen whole blood, isolated PBMCs, or DNA extracted from either of those sample types. The receptor's source is a man in his 60s with COVID-19, enrolled during active disease. Sequencing input: peripheral blood. The chain is assembled from TRBV10-3 and TRBJ1-6; matching of 5 bases hints at TRBD1 as the D gene. The nucleotides read TGTGCCATCAGTGACCGACAGCCCTCCTATAATTCACCCCTCCACTTT. It encodes CAISDRQPSYNSPLHF.